A single sample is the source of the 31 T cell receptor beta chains below, sequenced in a study of neurological immune-mediated disorders. TCRdb re-called the 5' RACE reads with MiXCR, one entry per CDR3 protein. The profile shows approximately 31,000 distinct CDR3 sequences, 10% to 15% of them singletons. Time point in this sample: longitudinal time-point 2. Sequenced sample: PBMCs. The receptors were gathered from a middle-aged woman in good health.

This clonotype was seen many times. The chain links TRBV12-3 or TRBV12-4 to TRBJ2-3, with no clear D. With 5 bases removed from V and 4 bases from J, the gap between germline ends came to 13 bases. The length of the CDR3 is 14 residues. CDR3 bases: TGTGCCAGCAGTCCCGACCACCTCGCAGATACGCAGTATTTT. Its protein product is CASSPDHLADTQYF.

In its sample, this clonotype was seen a few times. The J gene is TRBJ2-7, the V gene TRBV3-1, with D possibly being TRBD2 (7 bases). The germline V and J ends were trimmed by 1 base and 6 bases, with 16 bases remaining between them. This CDR3 contains 15 residues. The germline V gene has CDR1 LGHDT and CDR2 YNNKEL (reference sequence). The CDR3 DNA reads as TGTGCCAGCAGCCAAGCCTTGGGAGGGGGATCCGAGCAGTACTTC. Amino acids: CASSQALGGGSEQYF.

The chain is built from TRBV3-1 and TRBJ2-2; TRBD2 agrees at 13 bases. The CDR3 has 15 residues. CDR1 is LGHDT, CDR2 YNNKEL, per germline (reference sequence). With 4 bases clipped from V and 4 bases from J, the junction kept 0 bases outside the gene matches. In DNA form, the CDR3 reads TGTGCCAGCAGCCGACTAGCGGGGGGCACCGGGGAGCTGTTTTTT. This translates into CASSRLAGGTGELFF.

This clonotype was observed at least ten times. The chain has TRBV20-1 and TRBJ1-6; weak D call: TRBD1 (5 bases). The V end lost 6 bases, the J end lost 8 bases, and 14 bases lay between the germline ends. The CDR3 totals 13 residues. Germline assignment: CDR1 DFQATT and CDR2 SNEGSKA (reference sequence). CDR3 protein: CSAATAWDSPLHF. CDR3 DNA: TGCAGTGCCGCGACAGCCTGGGATTCACCCCTCCACTTT.

This clonotype was picked up many times. The chain combines TRBV6-5 with TRBJ2-3; maybe TRBD2 (6 bases). V was trimmed by 8 bases and J by 0 bases, leaving 12 bases between them. Germline V gene sequence: CDR1 MNHEY, CDR2 SVGAGI. There are 14 residues in the CDR3. The CDR3 is CASQYGGSTDTQYF. CDR3 in DNA: TGTGCCAGCCAGTACGGGGGAAGCACAGATACGCAGTATTTT.

Points on this clonotype: At one end the junction does not follow the germline gene, possibly because of a read error. CDR3 amino acids: CASSHSTRDPKLDEQFF. CDR3 sequence (DNA): TGTGCCAGCAGTCACTCGACTCGGGACCCGAAGCTCGACGAGCAGTTCTTC. The gene calls are TRBV6-2 or TRBV6-3 and TRBJ2-1; D might be TRBD1 or TRBD2, each matching 5 bases. This CDR3 is 17 amino acids long. CDR1 MNHEY and CDR2 SVGEGT come from the germline V gene.

This clonotype was detected many times. The V gene is TRBV6-1, the J gene TRBJ1-1; 9 bases map to TRBD1. This CDR3 is built from 14 residues. The germline CDR1 and CDR2 sequences are MNHNS and SASEGT. V dropped 6 bases and J dropped 6; count of bases not matched to a gene: 8. In DNA, the CDR3 is TGTGCCAGCAGACAACAGGGGGCCAGCGCTGAAGCTTTCTTT. Translating gives CASRQQGASAEAFF.

Many counts were recorded for this clonotype. This chain links TRBV6-5 with TRBJ1-1, with D hard to call. Trimming removed 0 bases from V and 4 bases from J, with 9 bases in between. This CDR3 contains 14 residues. The V gene's germline CDR1 is MNHEY and CDR2 SVGAGI. CDR3 protein: CASSYSSTGTEAFF. CDR3 nucleotides: TGTGCCAGCAGTTACTCGAGTACTGGCACTGAAGCTTTCTTT.

Within the sample, this clonotype is medium-sized. This rearrangement joins TRBV5-6 to TRBJ2-6; D is ambiguous. The germline CDR1 and CDR2 sequences are SGHDT and YYEEEE. CDR3 length: 14 residues. The V end was cut by 3 bases, the J end by 3 bases, with 7 bases between. This chain's CDR3 is CASSSTDGANVLTF. In DNA form, the CDR3 reads TGTGCCAGCAGCTCCACGGATGGGGCCAACGTCCTGACTTTC.

This clonotype was observed at least ten times. This chain joins TRBV20-1 and TRBJ2-1; maybe TRBD2 (6 bases). The CDR3 is 15 residues long. V gave up 1 base and J gave up 2 bases, with 12 bases separating them. Germline values: CDR1 DFQATT, CDR2 SNEGSKA (reference sequence). In nucleotides, the CDR3 is TGCAGTGCTAGAGGGGTAGCGGACGCCTACAATGAGCAGTTCTTC. Encoded protein: CSARGVADAYNEQFF.

This clonotype was seen at least ten times. The chain is built from TRBV6-2 or TRBV6-3 and TRBJ2-5, with 8 bases fitting TRBD1. From germline, CDR1 is MNHEY and CDR2 SVGEGT. The CDR3 sequence is 16 residues long. With V trimmed by 2 bases and J by 4 bases, 9 bases remained unmatched. CDR3 protein: CASSYIRGRVSETQYF. CDR3 nucleotide sequence: TGTGCCAGCAGTTACATCAGGGGGCGAGTTTCAGAGACCCAGTACTTC.

This clonotype was seen ten or more times. V gene TRBV20-1 combines with J gene TRBJ1-2; D gene uncertain. V gave up 6 bases and J gave up 4 bases, with 15 bases separating them. Germline CDR1 reads DFQATT; CDR2 reads SNEGSKA (reference sequence). The CDR3 runs to 13 residues. This CDR3 is CSAPVGSLYGYTF. CDR3 coding DNA: TGCAGTGCCCCGGTGGGCAGCCTCTATGGCTACACCTTC.

This clonotype came up many times. The chain employs TRBV5-6 and TRBJ2-7; TRBD1 is a possible D gene (5 bases). This CDR3 has 13 residues. Per the germline V gene, CDR1 is SGHDT and CDR2 is YYEEEE. V shed 5 bases and J shed 2 bases, with 11 bases lying between them. The CDR3 here is CASRGIGAYEQYF. In DNA form, the CDR3 reads TGTGCCAGCAGGGGGATAGGGGCCTACGAGCAGTACTTC.

This clonotype was seen ten or more times. The rearrangement links TRBV4-3 to TRBJ2-1; D is unclear. Trimming took off 5 bases at V and 5 bases at J, with 10 bases between the two ends. The germline gives CDR1 LGHNA, CDR2 YSLEER. The CDR3 is 13 amino acids. The DNA for the CDR3 is TGCGCCAGCAGCGTAGAAAGGAACAATGAGCAGTTCTTC. Translated, it gives CASSVERNNEQFF.

This clonotype was counted ten times or more. This chain joins TRBV27 and TRBJ1-5; weak D call: TRBD1 (6 bases). This CDR3 has 12 residues. The V and J ends lost 8 bases and 3 bases respectively, with 8 bases between them. Germline values: CDR1 MNHEY, CDR2 SMNVEV (reference sequence). The CDR3 sequence: CASRTANQPQHF. CDR3 nucleotides: TGTGCCAGCCGGACAGCCAATCAGCCCCAGCATTTT.

Many counts were recorded for this clonotype. The chain links TRBV6-5 to TRBJ1-2, with D maybe TRBD1 (5 bases). The V and J ends lost 6 bases and 5 bases respectively, with 16 bases between them. The CDR3 is 14 amino acids. Germline V lookup: CDR1 MNHEY, CDR2 SVGAGI. The CDR3 DNA sequence: TGTGCCAGCAGCCCAACAGGCTATACTTATGGCTACACCTTC. Its protein product is CASSPTGYTYGYTF.

This clonotype was counted ten times or more. The gene calls are TRBV9 and TRBJ2-4, with 9 bases aligning to TRBD2. The CDR3 runs 14 residues. Germline V CDR1 and CDR2: SGDLS, YYNGEE. Trimming cost V 2 bases and J 5 bases; bases outside gene matches: 2. This CDR3 is CASSVSGSQNIQYF. The CDR3 coding sequence is TGTGCCAGCAGCGTTAGCGGGAGCCAAAACATTCAGTACTTC.

Sample share makes this clonotype medium-sized. This CDR3 reads CASSQGPGQGDTEAFF. CDR3 bases: TGCGCCAGCAGCCAAGGCCCGGGACAGGGTGACACTGAAGCTTTCTTT. The chain recombines TRBV4-1 with TRBJ1-1; 9 bases map to TRBD1. Trimming removed 1 base from V and 3 bases from J; junction bases left unmatched: 6. Germline lookup yields CDR1 MGHRA and CDR2 YSYEKL. The CDR3 contains 16 residues.

This clonotype was counted at least ten times. This chain connects TRBV29-1 to TRBJ1-1; TRBD1 is a possible D gene (5 bases). Germline CDR1 SQVTM, CDR2 ANQGSEA. Trimming took off 4 bases at V and 0 bases at J, with 9 bases between the two ends. This CDR3 comprises 13 residues. DNA of the CDR3: TGCAGCGTTGCTGGGGGACTGAACACTGAAGCTTTCTTT. The encoded protein is CSVAGGLNTEAFF.

In this sample, this clonotype turned up once. The rearrangement uses TRBV12-3 or TRBV12-4 and TRBJ2-1; maybe TRBD2 (6 bases). The CDR3 is 14 residues long. V was pared by 6 bases and J by 8 bases, with 17 bases between. The CDR3, as DNA: TGTGCCAGCAGGCGGGGACCCTCTTACCATGAGCAGTTCTTC. This sequence encodes CASRRGPSYHEQFF.

V gene TRBV6-2 or TRBV6-3 combines with J gene TRBJ2-7, with D perhaps matching TRBD2 (6 bases). Germline assignment: CDR1 MNHEY and CDR2 SVGEGT. This CDR3 comprises 14 residues. Trimming removed 4 bases from V and 1 base from J, with 11 bases in between. The CDR3 loop reads CASSWAGYSYEQYF. For the CDR3, the DNA is TGTGCCAGCAGTTGGGCGGGATATTCCTACGAGCAGTACTTC.

This chain joins TRBV5-1 and TRBJ1-2; no firm D call. CDR3 length: 14 residues. V was cut by 4 bases and J by 8 bases, with 18 bases left in between. Per the germline V gene, CDR1 is SGHRS and CDR2 is YFSETQ. The CDR3 loop is CASSPVGGVQGYTF. The CDR3 nucleotides read TGCGCCAGCAGCCCTGTAGGCGGCGTACAGGGCTACACCTTC.

This chain joins TRBV5-1 and TRBJ1-1; tentative D call: TRBD1 (6 bases). V was trimmed by 0 bases and J by 3 bases, leaving 15 bases between them. CDR3 length: 16 amino acids. Germline CDR1 and CDR2: SGHRS and YFSETQ. The CDR3 region has the DNA TGCGCCAGCAGCTTGGAGGGCCAGGGGCGGGACACTGAAGCTTTCTTT. It translates to CASSLEGQGRDTEAFF. Variable domain in full (rest from reference TRBV5-1 and TRBJ1-1): KAGVTQTPRYLIKTRGQQVTLSCSPISGHRSVSWYQQTPGQGLQFLFEYFSETQRNKGNFPGRFSGRQFSNSRSEMNVSTLELGDSALYLCASSLEGQGRDTEAFFGQGTRLTVV.

This clonotype was recorded many times. V gene TRBV21-1 combines with J gene TRBJ2-7; the table's D gene call, TRBD1, was not cross checked with the DNA. TRBV21-1 constitutes a pseudogene. The CDR3 length is 15 residues. The CDR3 loop is CASSKILPWPYEQYF. CDR3 nucleotides: TGTGCCAGCAGCAAAATCTTACCCTGGCCCTACGAGCAGTACTTC.

This clonotype was counted ten times or more. The rearrangement uses TRBV6-6 and TRBJ1-2; D gene ambiguous. Germline V lookup: CDR1 MNHNY, CDR2 SVGAGI (reference sequence). V was shortened by 6 bases and J by 2 bases, with 16 bases between the two germline ends. The CDR3 is made up of 15 amino acids. The chain's CDR3 is CASSYPPVSNYGYTF. The CDR3 coding sequence is TGTGCCAGCAGCTACCCCCCGGTGTCAAACTATGGCTACACCTTC.

This clonotype was detected many times. In DNA form, the CDR3 reads TGTGCCAGCAGCCACACTCGGGACAGACCCTACGAGCAGTACTTC. Protein: CASSHTRDRPYEQYF. V gene TRBV12-3 or TRBV12-4 combines with J gene TRBJ2-7; 7 positions match TRBD1. The CDR3 totals 15 residues. The V segment lost 6 bases and the J segment 2 bases; nucleotides outside the gene matches: 10.

The sample holds many counts of this clonotype. The chain has TRBV7-2 and TRBJ2-5; 9 positions agree with TRBD2. There are 15 residues in the CDR3. Germline loops: CDR1 SGHTA, CDR2 FQGNSA. V trimming: 1 base; J trimming: 6 bases; junction bases outside the gene matches: 6. The CDR3 DNA sequence: TGTGCCAGCAGCTTAGGGCTAGCGGGAAGGAAGACCCAGTACTTC. Translated, it gives CASSLGLAGRKTQYF.

This clonotype was detected many times. V and J are TRBV12-3 or TRBV12-4 and TRBJ2-5, with TRBD1 matching over 10 bases. This CDR3 has 15 amino acids. The V gene end was trimmed by 7 bases and the J gene end by 2 bases; junction bases not matched to a gene: 7. The CDR3 DNA reads TGTGCCAGCAACCCCGGACAGGGGGTTCAAGAGACCCAGTACTTC. This encodes CASNPGQGVQETQYF.

This clonotype is categorized as medium-sized. The chain combines TRBV6-2 or TRBV6-3 with TRBJ1-5; D call uncertain. The CDR3 spans 13 residues. CDR1 MNHEY and CDR2 SVGEGT come from the germline V gene. The ends were cut back, 5 bases at V and 2 bases at J, with 7 bases in the middle. The CDR3 bases are TGTGCCAGCAGTCAAGACGGCAATCAGCCCCAGCATTTT. Protein: CASSQDGNQPQHF.

This clonotype was seen at least ten times. V gene TRBV24-1 combines with J gene TRBJ2-5; D uncertain. Germline V gives CDR1 KGHDR, CDR2 SFDVKD. This CDR3 spans 15 amino acids. V was cut by 2 bases and J by 7 bases, with 16 bases left in between. The CDR3 sequence is CATSDSPRSGGTQYF. In nucleotides, the CDR3 is TGTGCCACCAGTGATTCCCCCCGGAGTGGCGGGACCCAGTACTTC.

In its sample, this clonotype was seen many times. This chain links TRBV6-1 with TRBJ2-7, with 8 bases aligning to TRBD1. This CDR3 spans 14 amino acids. CDR1 MNHNS and CDR2 SASEGT come from the germline V gene. After removal of 7 bases from V and 3 bases from J, the junction contained 8 bases not matched to a gene. The CDR3 DNA is TGTGCCAGCACGGGCAACAGGGGGTTCTACGAGCAGTACTTC. Its protein is CASTGNRGFYEQYF.